This T cell receptor (beta chain) was found in a study of shared clonotypes between healthy human individuals. Trimming at V came to 1 base and at J to 5 bases, leaving 6 bases not matched to a gene. This CDR3 contains 18 residues. Germline CDR1 is SGHAT and CDR2 is FQNNGV. Donors were healthy HIV-negative adults without recently reported acute infections or vaccinations. Each subset's genomic DNA was shared equally among a number of immunoSEQ plates. Generated by immunoSEQ multiplex PCR, the TCRdb table keeps only in-frame clones and is missing some. The sample holds roughly 2 million clones, 90% to 95% seen once.

This rearrangement joins TRBV11-2 to TRBJ2-3, with 16 bases matching TRBD2. Sample: naive CD4+ T cells sorted from blood. Subset in this sample: CD45RA+ positively selected. The clonotype comes from a young man in good health. Here the CDR3 DNA reads TGTGCCAGCAGCTTAGCCTCGGGACTAGCGGGAGGGGGAGATACGCAGTATTTT. This translates into CASSLASGLAGGGDTQYF.